The present TCR beta chain was sequenced within a study of blood T cell repertoires in COVID-19. Study-wide background: Spain, Italy and the United States supplied samples that represented acute and convalescent COVID-19. PBMCs, B-cell-depleted T cells, or T cells were the source of the cDNA or gDNA that made up the material.

Germline values: CDR1 SGHNT, CDR2 YYREEE (reference sequence). The ends were cut back, 2 bases at V and 3 bases at J, with 23 bases in the middle. This CDR3 spans 19 amino acids. Sequenced by immunoSEQ multiplex PCR; TCRdb stores in-frame clones only, minus some. The sample holds some 100,000 clones, approximately 90% seen once. The sequencing sample was made of peripheral blood. The chain recombines TRBV5-4 with TRBJ2-2; perhaps TRBD1 as D (6 bases). This TCR came from a human donor with acute or convalescent COVID-19. The donor label of this sample is uncertain. CDR3 DNA sequence: TGTGCCAGCAGCTTCATTTTAACTTCGAGGGGGTCGGACACCGGGGAGCTGTTTTTT. As protein: CASSFILTSRGSDTGELFF.